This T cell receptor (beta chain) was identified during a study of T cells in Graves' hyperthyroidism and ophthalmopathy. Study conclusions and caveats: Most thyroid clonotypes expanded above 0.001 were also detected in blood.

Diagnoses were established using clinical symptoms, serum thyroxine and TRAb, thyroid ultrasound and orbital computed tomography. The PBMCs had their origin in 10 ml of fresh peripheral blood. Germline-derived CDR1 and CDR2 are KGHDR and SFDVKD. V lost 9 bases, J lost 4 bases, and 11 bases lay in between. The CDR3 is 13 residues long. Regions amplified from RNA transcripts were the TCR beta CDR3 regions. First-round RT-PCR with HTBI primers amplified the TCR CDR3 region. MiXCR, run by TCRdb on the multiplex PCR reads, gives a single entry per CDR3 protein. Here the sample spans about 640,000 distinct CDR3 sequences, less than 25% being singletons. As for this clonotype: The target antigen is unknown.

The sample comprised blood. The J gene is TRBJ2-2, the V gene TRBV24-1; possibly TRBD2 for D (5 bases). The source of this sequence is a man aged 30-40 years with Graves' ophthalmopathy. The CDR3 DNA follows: TGTGCCACCCGAGGAGCGGTCACCGGGGAGCTGTTTTTT. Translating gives CATRGAVTGELFF.